The clone carrying this TCR beta chain has only a few counts. The antigen is unknown. V dropped 3 bases and J dropped 5 bases, with 13 bases sitting between them. The CDR3 has 14 amino acids. Germline CDR1 reads LGHDT; CDR2 reads YNNKEL (reference sequence). The sample is drawn from a study of post-analysis software for immune sequencing data. Overall study results and limits: Five TRBV segments were significantly more frequent in patients than in controls. TRBV5-6, TRBV5-1 and TRBV20-1 were among these segments.

Researchers reported that TCR beta cDNA libraries carried unique molecular identifiers. The source material, about 0.9 to 11 million T cells, gave rise to 400,000 to 600,000 cDNA molecules. Using its own MiXCR run on the PCR reads, TCRdb lists one record per CDR3 protein. The sample contains 740,000 or so distinct CDR3 sequences, roughly 58% of which appear only once. The sample taken for sequencing was blood. The gene calls are TRBV3-1 and TRBJ2-5, with D perhaps matching TRBD2 (6 bases). This clonotype was sampled from a girl aged 5-17 years with multiple sclerosis. The CDR3 protein is CASSHRAGGETQYF. The CDR3 DNA reads as TGTGCCAGCAGCCACAGGGCTGGGGGGGAGACCCAGTACTTC.